These 32 T cell receptor beta chains were sequenced from one sample in a study of response to subunit inactivated influenza vaccine. TCRdb independently ran MiXCR on the RT-PCR reads; one entry per CDR3 protein. The sample has 450,000 to 500,000 distinct CDR3 sequences, roughly 9.8% seen once. The input for sequencing was PBMCs from blood, taken more than 35 days after vaccination. The receptors come from a man in his forties or fifties who received an inactivated influenza vaccine.

This clonotype was detected only a few times. The chain is built from TRBV5-1 and TRBJ1-1; tentative D call: TRBD1 (5 bases). Germline V gene data show CDR1 as SGHRS and CDR2 as YFSETQ. With 4 bases removed from V and 1 base from J, the gap between germline ends came to 11 bases. The CDR3 totals 14 residues. The CDR3 DNA reads TGCGCCAGCAGCGCCTCAGGGCAGAACACTGAAGCTTTCTTT. Its protein is CASSASGQNTEAFF.

This clonotype was found many times. The chain has TRBV20-1 and TRBJ2-1; TRBD1 aligns across 10 bases. Germline V CDR1 and CDR2: DFQATT, SNEGSKA (reference sequence). This CDR3 spans 16 amino acids. V was pared by 7 bases and J by 8 bases, with 17 bases of the junction left unmatched. CDR3 nucleotide sequence: TGCAGTGTTCCGGTCCGCGACAGGGGGCCTAGCGATGAGCAGTTCTTC. This gives the protein CSVPVRDRGPSDEQFF.

In this sample, this clonotype turned up many times. The genes are TRBV9 and TRBJ2-7; 7 bases line up with TRBD1. The trim removed 0 bases at V and 7 bases at J, leaving 7 bases unmatched. CDR1 SGDLS and CDR2 YYNGEE come from the germline V gene. This CDR3 is 14 amino acids long. The CDR3 spells CASSVEAGGWEQYF. CDR3 DNA: TGTGCCAGCAGCGTAGAAGCAGGGGGATGGGAGCAGTACTTC.

This chain links TRBV7-9 with TRBJ2-2; D unclear. The CDR3 has 13 residues. Germline assignment: CDR1 SEHNR and CDR2 FQNEAQ (reference sequence). V was trimmed by 4 bases and J by 5 bases, leaving 8 bases between them. CDR3 in amino acids: CASSSSMTGELFF. CDR3 sequence (DNA): TGTGCCAGCAGCTCCAGTATGACCGGGGAGCTGTTTTTT.

The chain is built from TRBV11-2 and TRBJ2-3, with 8 bases matching TRBD2. This CDR3 comprises 21 residues. Losses at the gene ends were 0 bases for V and 1 base for J; bases not matched to a gene: 18. Looked up from germline, CDR1 is SGHAT and CDR2 is FQNNGV. CDR3 loop: CASSLDPFTSGITTRTDTQYF. The CDR3 nucleotides are TGTGCCAGCAGCTTAGATCCCTTCACTAGCGGAATTACCACTCGCACAGATACGCAGTATTTT.

The chain employs TRBV12-3 or TRBV12-4 and TRBJ2-7; 9 bases line up with TRBD1. CDR3 length: 14 amino acids. V lost 5 bases, J lost 2 bases, and 4 bases stayed unmatched. The CDR3 DNA reads as TGTGCCAGCAGTATGACAGGGGGGGCCTACGAGCAGTACTTC. Encoded protein: CASSMTGGAYEQYF.

The sample holds many counts of this clonotype. The V gene is TRBV12-3 or TRBV12-4, the J gene TRBJ1-1; D is unresolved. The CDR3 spans 13 residues. V was pared by 5 bases and J by 4 bases, with 11 bases between. Written as DNA, the CDR3 is TGTGCCAGCAGTCGGGTTTCTCCCACTGAAGCTTTCTTT. This encodes CASSRVSPTEAFF.

This clonotype was found many times. CDR3 nucleotide sequence: TGCAGTGCAACAACTCCCGGGACCTCCTACGAGCAGTACTTC. It translates to CSATTPGTSYEQYF. This chain links TRBV20-1 with TRBJ2-7; D may be TRBD1 or TRBD2 (5 bases each). CDR3 size: 14 residues. The V and J ends lost 6 bases and 0 bases respectively, with 15 bases between them. Germline loops: CDR1 DFQATT, CDR2 SNEGSKA (reference sequence).

This clonotype came up a few times. CDR3 sequence: CSARKRTLNTGELFF. The DNA for the CDR3 is TGCAGTGCTAGAAAAAGAACTTTGAACACCGGGGAGCTGTTTTTT. The rearrangement links TRBV20-1 to TRBJ2-2; D is ambiguous. V dropped 2 bases and J dropped 1 base, with 11 bases sitting between them. CDR1 and CDR2 from the germline V gene are DFQATT and SNEGSKA (reference sequence). This CDR3 spans 15 amino acids.

V gene TRBV27 combines with J gene TRBJ1-1; possibly TRBD1 for D (6 bases). V lost 5 bases, J lost 0 bases, and 10 bases lay in between. From germline, CDR1 is MNHEY and CDR2 SMNVEV (reference sequence). This CDR3 has 14 residues. CDR3 sequence: CASSKGTLNTEAFF. The CDR3 DNA is TGTGCCAGCAGTAAAGGGACATTGAACACTGAAGCTTTCTTT.

This clonotype has more than one count but fewer than ten. This chain joins TRBV5-6 and TRBJ2-5; possible D gene TRBD1, 5 bases. This CDR3 is built from 14 residues. V lost 4 bases and J lost 5, with 15 bases in between. Germline-derived CDR1 and CDR2 are SGHDT and YYEEEE. The DNA for the CDR3 is TGTGCCAGCAGCGCTACCCAGGGTCTTGAGACCCAGTACTTC. Translated: CASSATQGLETQYF. Filled out from reference TRBV5-6 and TRBJ2-5, the complete variable domain reads DAGVTQSPTHLIKTRGQQVTLRCSPKSGHDTVSWYQQALGQGPQFIFQYYEEEERQRGNFPDRFSGHQFPNYSSELNVNALLLGDSALYLCASSATQGLETQYFGPGTRLLVL.

The chain couples TRBV5-1 to TRBJ2-3, with 8 bases lining up with TRBD1. Germline CDR1 reads SGHRS; CDR2 reads YFSETQ. Trimming cost V 0 bases and J 4 bases; bases outside gene matches: 13. The CDR3 is 18 residues long. The CDR3 spells CASSLGWVTGDKADTQYF. CDR3 bases: TGCGCCAGCAGCTTGGGTTGGGTGACAGGGGATAAAGCAGATACGCAGTATTTT.

The chain couples TRBV12-3 or TRBV12-4 to TRBJ2-7; TRBD1 matches 7 bases. The junction had 5 bases not matched to a gene; V was cut back by 6 bases and J by 3 bases. The CDR3 spans 13 residues. CDR3 nucleotides: TGTGCCAGCAGGGAAGGGACAGTCTACGAGCAGTACTTC. Translating gives CASREGTVYEQYF.

In this sample, this clonotype turned up many times. This chain joins TRBV20-1 and TRBJ2-1; 11 bases map to TRBD2. V gave up 1 base and J gave up 6 bases; unmatched junction bases: 11. The germline V gene encodes CDR1 DFQATT and CDR2 SNEGSKA (reference sequence). This CDR3 spans 17 amino acids. The CDR3 spells CSARGLLAGVSGNEQFF. The CDR3 DNA reads as TGCAGTGCTAGAGGATTACTAGCGGGAGTAAGTGGCAATGAGCAGTTCTTC.

This clonotype has more than one count but fewer than ten. The V and J genes are TRBV7-9 and TRBJ2-2; the D is unclear. From germline, CDR1 is SEHNR and CDR2 FQNEAQ (reference sequence). V was clipped by 5 bases and J by 1 base, with 14 bases between them. This CDR3 has 16 amino acids. Here the CDR3 DNA reads TGTGCCAGCAGCCCCTGGGGTAGCCGGAACACCGGGGAGCTGTTTTTT. This codes for CASSPWGSRNTGELFF.

This clonotype appeared a few times. CDR3 sequence reads: CASSQVWMQAFF. CDR3 bases: TGTGCCAGCAGTCAAGTCTGGATGCAGGCTTTCTTT. The genes are TRBV2 and TRBJ1-1; no reliable D call. This CDR3 contains 12 residues. V was cut by 5 bases and J by 11 bases, with 15 bases left in between. CDR1 is SNHLY and CDR2 is FYNNEI in the germline V gene.

This sequence joins TRBV11-1 and TRBJ2-5; tentatively, D is TRBD2 (6 bases). V shed 2 bases and J shed 4 bases, with 23 bases lying between them. CDR3 length: 18 residues. The germline CDR1 and CDR2 sequences are SGHAT and FQDESV (reference sequence). In DNA form, the CDR3 reads TGTGCCAGCAGCTTAAACCCTCGGGACTCAAGGATAGGAGAGACCCAGTACTTC. This codes for CASSLNPRDSRIGETQYF.

This clonotype showed up many times. The chain combines TRBV5-1 with TRBJ2-1; either TRBD1 or TRBD2 may fit D (5 bases each). The CDR3 length is 15 residues. Germline assignment: CDR1 SGHRS and CDR2 YFSETQ. V was pared by 4 bases and J by 0 bases, with 11 bases between. The CDR3 region has the DNA TGCGCCAGCAGCGAAGGGACGAGCTCCTACAATGAGCAGTTCTTC. Amino acid sequence: CASSEGTSSYNEQFF.

This clonotype was detected many times. The V gene is TRBV12-3 or TRBV12-4, the J gene TRBJ2-1, with D tentatively TRBD2 (6 bases). V lost 2 bases to trimming and J lost 16 bases, with 15 bases between them. This CDR3 has 12 residues. Here the CDR3 reads CASSLSASARFF. Here the CDR3 DNA reads TGTGCCAGCAGTTTATCAGCTAGCGCCCGTTTCTTC.

This clonotype has at least ten counts. The chain carries TRBV5-5 and TRBJ1-1; D gene ambiguous. This CDR3 contains 12 residues. Germline CDR1 and CDR2: SGHKS and YYEKEE (reference sequence). Trimming shortened V by 0 bases and J by 3 bases, and 3 bases separated the two germline ends. Here the CDR3 DNA reads TGTGCCAGCAGCTTGGCGTACACTGAAGCTTTCTTT. This encodes CASSLAYTEAFF.

The CDR3, as DNA: TGCGCCAGCAGCTTACCTAGCGGGGGATTCACAGATACGCAGTATTTT. Translated: CASSLPSGGFTDTQYF. This chain uses TRBV5-1 with TRBJ2-3; 10 bases map to TRBD2. The CDR3 has 16 residues. The junction had 5 bases not matched to a gene; V was cut back by 2 bases and J by 2 bases. From germline, CDR1 is SGHRS and CDR2 YFSETQ.

This clonotype turned up a few times. The V gene is TRBV6-4, the J gene TRBJ1-1; D not certain. V was clipped by 6 bases and J by 1 base, with 9 bases between them. The CDR3 is made up of 13 amino acids. In germline, CDR1 is MRHNA, CDR2 SNTAGT. CDR3 residues: CASRRTRNTEAFF. The CDR3 nucleotides read TGTGCCAGCAGGAGAACGCGGAACACTGAAGCTTTCTTT.

This clonotype turned up a few times. The V call is TRBV15, the J call TRBJ2-5; 8 bases agree with TRBD2. The CDR3 covers 13 residues. V shed 9 bases and J 5 bases; nucleotides not matched to a gene: 8. The germline CDR1 and CDR2 sequences are LNHNV and YYDKDF (reference sequence). CDR3 sequence: CATQSSGSETQYF. CDR3 DNA sequence: TGTGCCACTCAATCGAGCGGGAGTGAGACCCAGTACTTC.

About this clonotype: A read error may explain this, as a much larger clone is one base away. A read error is likely, as this CDR3 ends without the conserved phenylalanine or tryptophan. The chain couples TRBV6-2 or TRBV6-3 to TRBJ2-7; the match to TRBD1 covers 9 bases. CDR3 size: 14 residues. CDR1 and CDR2 from the germline V gene are MNHEY and SVGEGT. V gave up 7 bases and J gave up 5 bases; unmatched junction bases: 9. DNA of the CDR3: TGTGCCAGCATTTCCGGGACAGGGAGAAACGAGCAGTACATC. Its protein is CASISGTGRNEQYI.

Concerning this clonotype: Since a much larger clone is just one base distant, this may be a read error. This chain uses TRBV2 with TRBJ1-1, with D unclear. Trimming removed 4 bases from V and 1 base from J, with 7 bases in between. The CDR3 runs 13 residues. The V gene's germline CDR1 is SNHLY and CDR2 FYNNEI. In DNA form, the CDR3 reads TGTGCCAGCAGTGGTCGAGGGAACACTGAAGCTTTCTTT. It codes for CASSGRGNTEAFF.

The CDR3 region is CATKTSPNTGELFF. The CDR3 DNA reads as TGTGCCACCAAGACTAGCCCGAACACCGGGGAGCTGTTTTTT. This sequence joins TRBV6-2 or TRBV6-3 and TRBJ2-2, with 7 bases lining up with TRBD2. Trimming took 10 bases from V and 0 from J; bases not matched to a gene: 5. The CDR3 totals 14 residues. In germline, CDR1 is MNHEY, CDR2 SVGEGT.

This clonotype was seen more than once but under ten times. The rearrangement joins TRBV11-2 to TRBJ2-7; D is unclear. Germline lookup yields CDR1 SGHAT and CDR2 FQNNGV. This CDR3 spans 17 amino acids. Trimming left V 5 bases short and J 0 bases short, with 20 bases between. CDR3 bases: TGTGCCAGCAGCCTTACCCTCAGACCTGTGAACTCCTACGAGCAGTACTTC. Amino acids: CASSLTLRPVNSYEQYF. The entire variable domain, with the rest obtained from reference TRBV11-2 and TRBJ2-7, is as follows: EAGVAQSPRYKIIEKRQSVAFWCNPISGHATLYWYQQILGQGPKLLIQFQNNGVVDDSQLPKDRFSAERLKGVDSTLKIQPAKLEDSAVYLCASSLTLRPVNSYEQYFGPGTRLTVT.

V usage is TRBV3-1 and J usage is TRBJ2-1; 9 bases agree with TRBD2. Trimming at V came to 4 bases and at J to 8 bases, leaving 21 bases not matched to a gene. Germline CDR1 and CDR2: LGHDT and YNNKEL (reference sequence). There are 19 residues in the CDR3. CDR3 residues: CASSPRQGFVASGMDEQFF. The CDR3 DNA reads TGTGCCAGCAGCCCTAGGCAAGGGTTTGTGGCTAGCGGGATGGATGAGCAGTTCTTC.

This clonotype was recorded many times. The chain has TRBV29-1 and TRBJ2-1, with 9 positions matching TRBD1. V was pared by 1 base and J by 2 bases, with 3 bases of the junction left unmatched. The CDR3 runs to 15 residues. Per the germline V gene, CDR1 is SQVTM and CDR2 is ANQGSEA. This CDR3 reads CSVEVRDRAYNEQFF. The CDR3 DNA follows: TGCAGCGTTGAAGTCCGGGACAGGGCCTACAATGAGCAGTTCTTC.

Here the CDR3 reads CASSRQSNTANTEAFF. Written as DNA, the CDR3 is TGTGCCAGCAGCCGCCAATCCAATACAGCGAACACTGAAGCTTTCTTT. The V and J genes are TRBV7-2 and TRBJ1-1, with D hard to call. With 5 bases removed from V and 1 base from J, the gap between germline ends came to 17 bases. The germline V gene encodes CDR1 SGHTA and CDR2 FQGNSA. The CDR3 is 16 residues long. The variable domain in full, completed from reference TRBV7-2 and TRBJ1-1, reads GAGVSQSPSNKVTEKGKDVELRCDPISGHTALYWYRQSLGQGLEFLIYFQGNSAPDKSGLPSDRFSAERTGGSVSTLTIQRTQQEDSAVYLCASSRQSNTANTEAFFGQGTRLTVV.

This chain uses TRBV12-3 or TRBV12-4 with TRBJ2-7; D is undetermined. V gave up 5 bases and J gave up 2 bases, with 7 bases separating them. The CDR3 runs 12 residues. The CDR3 loop reads CASSPIAYEQYF. The CDR3 region has the DNA TGTGCCAGCAGTCCCATAGCCTACGAGCAGTACTTC.

The rearrangement joins TRBV7-9 to TRBJ2-7, with D perhaps TRBD2 (6 bases). The CDR3 runs 17 residues. CDR1 and CDR2 (germline): SEHNR, FQNEAQ (reference sequence). The CDR3 spells CAKRDYPGVPGSYEQYF. CDR3 DNA: TGTGCAAAACGAGACTACCCGGGGGTCCCTGGCTCCTACGAGCAGTACTTC.